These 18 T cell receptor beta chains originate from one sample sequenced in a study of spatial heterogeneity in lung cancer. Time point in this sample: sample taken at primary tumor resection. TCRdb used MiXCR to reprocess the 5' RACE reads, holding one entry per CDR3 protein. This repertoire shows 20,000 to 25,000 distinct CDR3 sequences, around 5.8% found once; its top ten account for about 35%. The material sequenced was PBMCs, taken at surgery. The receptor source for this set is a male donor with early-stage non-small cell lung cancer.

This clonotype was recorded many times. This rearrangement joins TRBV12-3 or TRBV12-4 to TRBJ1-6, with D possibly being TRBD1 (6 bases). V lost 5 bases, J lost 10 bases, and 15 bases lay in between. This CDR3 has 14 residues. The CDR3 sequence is CASSPGQNRSPLHF. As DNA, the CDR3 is TGTGCCAGCAGTCCCGGACAGAATCGATCACCCCTCCACTTT.

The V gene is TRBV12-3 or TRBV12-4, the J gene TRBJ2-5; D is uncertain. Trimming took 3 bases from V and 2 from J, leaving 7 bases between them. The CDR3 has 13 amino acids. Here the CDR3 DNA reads TGTGCCAGCAGTTTTGTTGGGCAAGAGACCCAGTACTTC. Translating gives CASSFVGQETQYF.

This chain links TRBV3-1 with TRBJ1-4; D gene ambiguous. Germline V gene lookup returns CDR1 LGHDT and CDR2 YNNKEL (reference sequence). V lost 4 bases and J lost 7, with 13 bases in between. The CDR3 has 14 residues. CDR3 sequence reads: CASSLLDEPEKLFF. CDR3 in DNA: TGTGCCAGCAGCCTCCTGGACGAGCCTGAAAAACTGTTTTTT. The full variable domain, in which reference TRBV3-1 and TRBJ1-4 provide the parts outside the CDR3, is DTAVSQTPKYLVTQMGNDKSIKCEQNLGHDTMYWYKQDSKKFLKIMFSYNNKELIINETVPNRFSPKSPDKAHLNLHINSLELGDSAVYFCASSLLDEPEKLFFGSGTQLSVL.

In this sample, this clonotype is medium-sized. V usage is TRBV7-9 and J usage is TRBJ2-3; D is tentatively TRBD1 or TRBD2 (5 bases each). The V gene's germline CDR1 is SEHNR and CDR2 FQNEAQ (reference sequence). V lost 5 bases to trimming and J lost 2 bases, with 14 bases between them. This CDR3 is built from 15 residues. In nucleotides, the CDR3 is TGTGCCAGCAGCCTTACCAGGGACCTCACAGATACGCAGTATTTT. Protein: CASSLTRDLTDTQYF. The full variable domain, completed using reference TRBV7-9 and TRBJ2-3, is DTGVSQNPRHKITKRGQNVTFRCDPISEHNRLYWYRQTLGQGPEFLTYFQNEAQLEKSRLLSDRFSAERPKGSFSTLEIQRTEQGDSAMYLCASSLTRDLTDTQYFGPGTRLTVL.

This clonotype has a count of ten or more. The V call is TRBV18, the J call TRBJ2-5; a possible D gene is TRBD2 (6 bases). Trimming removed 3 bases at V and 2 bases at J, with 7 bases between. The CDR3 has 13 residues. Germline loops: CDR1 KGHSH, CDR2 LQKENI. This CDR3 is CASSPGLQETQYF. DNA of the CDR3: TGTGCCAGCTCACCGGGACTGCAAGAGACCCAGTACTTC.

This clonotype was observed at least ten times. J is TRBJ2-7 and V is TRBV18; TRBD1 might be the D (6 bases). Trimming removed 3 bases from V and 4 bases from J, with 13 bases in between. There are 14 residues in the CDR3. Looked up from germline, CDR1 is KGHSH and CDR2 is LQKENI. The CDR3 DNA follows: TGTGCCAGCTCACCTTGGGGGACAAATTACGAGCAGTACTTC. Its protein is CASSPWGTNYEQYF.

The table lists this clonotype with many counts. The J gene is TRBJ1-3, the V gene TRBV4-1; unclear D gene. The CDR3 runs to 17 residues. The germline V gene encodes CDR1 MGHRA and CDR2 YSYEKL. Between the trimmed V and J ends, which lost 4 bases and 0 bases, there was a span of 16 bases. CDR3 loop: CASSPQVEHYSGNTIYF. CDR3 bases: TGCGCCAGCAGCCCCCAGGTCGAGCATTACTCTGGAAACACCATATATTTT.

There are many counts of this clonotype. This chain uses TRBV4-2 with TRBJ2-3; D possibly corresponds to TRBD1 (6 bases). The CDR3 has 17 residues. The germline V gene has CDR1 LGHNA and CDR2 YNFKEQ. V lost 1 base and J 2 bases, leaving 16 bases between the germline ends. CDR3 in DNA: TGTGCCAGCAGCCAAGGTCATTACAGGGAGCCCACAGATACGCAGTATTTT. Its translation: CASSQGHYREPTDTQYF.

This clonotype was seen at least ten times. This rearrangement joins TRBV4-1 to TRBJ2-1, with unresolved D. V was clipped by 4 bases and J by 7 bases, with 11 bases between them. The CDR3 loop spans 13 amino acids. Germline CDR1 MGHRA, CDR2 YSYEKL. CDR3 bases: TGCGCCAGCAGCCGGATGGACCTTAATGAGCAGTTCTTC. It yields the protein CASSRMDLNEQFF.

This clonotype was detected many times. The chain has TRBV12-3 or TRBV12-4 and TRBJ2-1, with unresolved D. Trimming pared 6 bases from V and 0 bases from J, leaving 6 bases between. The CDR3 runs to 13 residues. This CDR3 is CASSLASYNEQFF. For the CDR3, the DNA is TGTGCCAGCAGCCTCGCCTCCTACAATGAGCAGTTCTTC.

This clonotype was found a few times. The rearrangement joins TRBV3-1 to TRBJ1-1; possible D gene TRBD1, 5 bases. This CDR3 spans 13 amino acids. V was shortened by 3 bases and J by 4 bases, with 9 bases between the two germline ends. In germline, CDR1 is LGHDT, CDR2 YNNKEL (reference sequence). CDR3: CASSHGGTTEAFF. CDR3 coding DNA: TGTGCCAGCAGCCATGGGGGGACCACTGAAGCTTTCTTT.

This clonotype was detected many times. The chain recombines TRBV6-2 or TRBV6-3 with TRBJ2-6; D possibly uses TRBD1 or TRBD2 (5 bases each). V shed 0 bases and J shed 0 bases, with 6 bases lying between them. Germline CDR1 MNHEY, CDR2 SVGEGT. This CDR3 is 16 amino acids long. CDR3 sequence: CASSYSGGSGANVLTF. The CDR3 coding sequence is TGTGCCAGCAGTTACTCTGGGGGCTCTGGGGCCAACGTCCTGACTTTC.

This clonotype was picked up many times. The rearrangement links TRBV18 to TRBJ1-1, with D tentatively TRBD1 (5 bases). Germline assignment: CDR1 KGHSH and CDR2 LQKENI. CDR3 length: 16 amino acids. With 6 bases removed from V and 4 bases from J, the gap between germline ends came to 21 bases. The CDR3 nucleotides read TGTGCCAGCTCCCCTAGTTCCAGGGCAGACGGCACTGAAGCTTTCTTT. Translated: CASSPSSRADGTEAFF. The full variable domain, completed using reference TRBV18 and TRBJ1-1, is NAGVMQNPRHLVRRRGQEARLRCSPMKGHSHVYWYRQLPEEGLKFMVYLQKENIIDESGMPKERFSAEFPKEGPSILRIQQVVRGDSAAYFCASSPSSRADGTEAFFGQGTRLTVV.

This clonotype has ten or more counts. CDR3 coding DNA: TGTGCCAGCAGTCGGGACAGCCCTGAAGCTTTCTTT. It specifies CASSRDSPEAFF. This chain connects TRBV28 to TRBJ1-1; 7 bases are a match to TRBD1. The CDR3 is 12 residues long. Per germline, CDR1 MDHEN and CDR2 SYDVKM. The J segment lost 6 bases and the V segment lost 5 bases, leaving 3 bases of the junction unmatched.

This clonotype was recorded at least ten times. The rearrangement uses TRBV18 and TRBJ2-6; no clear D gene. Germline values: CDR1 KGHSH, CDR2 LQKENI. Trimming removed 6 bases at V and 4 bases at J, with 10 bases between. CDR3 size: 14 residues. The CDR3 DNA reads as TGTGCCAGCTCGGTAAAGACAGGGGCCAACGTCCTGACTTTC. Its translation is CASSVKTGANVLTF.

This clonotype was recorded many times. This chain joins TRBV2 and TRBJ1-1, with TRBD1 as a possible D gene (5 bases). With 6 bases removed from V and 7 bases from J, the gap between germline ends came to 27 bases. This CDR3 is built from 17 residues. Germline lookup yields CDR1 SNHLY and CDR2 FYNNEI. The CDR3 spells CASSPGTRAVGGGEAFF. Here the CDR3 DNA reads TGTGCCAGCAGCCCGGGGACCAGGGCCGTTGGTGGCGGTGAAGCTTTCTTT. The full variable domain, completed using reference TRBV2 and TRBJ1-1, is EPEVTQTPSHQVTQMGQEVILRCVPISNHLYFYWYRQILGQKVEFLVSFYNNEISEKSEIFDDQFSVERPDGSNFTLKIRSTKLEDSAMYFCASSPGTRAVGGGEAFFGQGTRLTVV.

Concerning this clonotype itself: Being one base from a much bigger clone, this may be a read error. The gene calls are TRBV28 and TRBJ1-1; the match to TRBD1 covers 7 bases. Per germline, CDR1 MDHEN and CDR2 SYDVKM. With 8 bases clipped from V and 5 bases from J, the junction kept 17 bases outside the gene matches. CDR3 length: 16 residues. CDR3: CASGSYTGTDGTEAFF. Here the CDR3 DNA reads TGTGCCAGCGGGTCGTATACCGGGACAGACGGAACTGAAGCTTTCTTT.

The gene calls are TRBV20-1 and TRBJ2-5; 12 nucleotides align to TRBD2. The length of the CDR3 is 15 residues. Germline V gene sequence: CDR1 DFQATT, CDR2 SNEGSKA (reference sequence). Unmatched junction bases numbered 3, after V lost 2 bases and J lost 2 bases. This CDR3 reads CSARSGTSGQETQYF. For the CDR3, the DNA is TGCAGTGCTAGATCCGGGACTAGCGGGCAAGAGACCCAGTACTTC.